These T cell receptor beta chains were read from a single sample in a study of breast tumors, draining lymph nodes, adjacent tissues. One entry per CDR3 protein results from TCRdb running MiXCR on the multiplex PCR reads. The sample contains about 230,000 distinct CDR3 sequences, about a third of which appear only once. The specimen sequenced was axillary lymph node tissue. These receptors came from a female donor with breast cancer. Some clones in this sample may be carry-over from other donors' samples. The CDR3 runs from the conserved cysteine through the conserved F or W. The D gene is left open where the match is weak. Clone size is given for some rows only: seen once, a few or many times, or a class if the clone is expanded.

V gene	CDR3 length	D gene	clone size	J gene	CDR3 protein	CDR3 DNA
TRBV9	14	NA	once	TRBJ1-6	CASSAAGRESPLHF	TGTGCCAGCAGCGCAGCGGGGCGAGAATCACCCCTCCACTTT
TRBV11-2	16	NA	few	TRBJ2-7	CASSSSHGERGYEQYF	TGTGCCAGCAGCTCATCTCACGGGGAGAGAGGGTACGAGCAGTACTTC
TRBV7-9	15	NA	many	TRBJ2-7	CASSLGTPTLYEQYF	TGTGCCAGCAGCTTAGGAACGCCAACCCTATACGAGCAGTACTTC
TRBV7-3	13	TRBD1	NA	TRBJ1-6	CARGQGVDSPLHF	TGTGCTCGGGGACAGGGGGTCGATTCACCCCTCCACTTT
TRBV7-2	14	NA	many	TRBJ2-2	CASSLVEGSGELFF	TGTGCCAGCAGCCTCGTTGAGGGGTCGGGGGAGCTGTTTTTT
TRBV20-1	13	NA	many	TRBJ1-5	CSATQQGDQPQHF	TGCAGTGCTACCCAACAGGGAGATCAGCCCCAGCATTTT
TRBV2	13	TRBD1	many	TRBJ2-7	CASSVRDRYEQYF	TGTGCCAGCAGTGTCCGGGACAGATACGAGCAGTACTTC
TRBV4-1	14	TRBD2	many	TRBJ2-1	CASSQVGEGNEQFF	TGCGCCAGCAGCCAAGTTGGGGAGGGCAATGAGCAGTTCTTC
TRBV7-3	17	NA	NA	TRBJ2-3	CASSLTRGVGTLLTQYF	TGTGCCAGCAGCTTAACAAGGGGGGTCGGGACTCTCCTTACGCAGTATTTT
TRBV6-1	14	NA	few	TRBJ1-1	CASSQARYYTEAFF	TGTGCCAGCAGTCAAGCTAGGTACTACACTGAAGCTTTCTTT
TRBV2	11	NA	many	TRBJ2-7	CASMFSYEQYF	TGTGCCAGCATGTTCTCCTACGAGCAGTACTTC
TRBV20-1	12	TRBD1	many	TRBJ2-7	CRGTGGNDEQYF	TGCAGGGGGACAGGGGGTAATGACGAGCAGTACTTC
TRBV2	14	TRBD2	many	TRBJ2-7	CASSLAGGPWEQYF	TGTGCCAGCAGCCTAGCGGGAGGGCCTTGGGAGCAGTACTTC
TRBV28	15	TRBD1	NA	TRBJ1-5	CATSSGQGGNQPQHF	TGTGCCACCAGTTCGGGACAGGGGGGCAATCAGCCCCAGCATTTT
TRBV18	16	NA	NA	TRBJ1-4	CASSPRGLPPAEKLFF	TGTGCCAGCTCACCACGTGGCCTCCCTCCGGCTGAAAAACTGTTTTTT
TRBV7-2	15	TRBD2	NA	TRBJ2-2	CASSRSGRATGELFF	TGTGCCAGCAGCCGTAGCGGGAGGGCCACAGGGGAGCTGTTTTTT
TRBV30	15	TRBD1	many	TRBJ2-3	CAWSHGTGGTDTQYF	TGTGCCTGGAGTCATGGGACAGGGGGAACAGATACGCAGTATTTT
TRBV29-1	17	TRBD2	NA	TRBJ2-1	CSAHARVVLLADNEQFF	TGCAGCGCCCACGCCCGGGTGGTGCTTCTAGCGGACAATGAGCAGTTCTTC
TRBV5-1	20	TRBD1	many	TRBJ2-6	CASSWTSRQGRDSGANVLTF	TGCGCCAGCAGCTGGACCTCTAGACAGGGAAGGGATTCTGGGGCCAACGTCCTGACTTTC
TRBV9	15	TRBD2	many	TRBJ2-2	CASSVVARGGGELFF	TGTGCCAGCAGCGTAGTAGCGCGGGGGGGCGGGGAGCTGTTTTTT
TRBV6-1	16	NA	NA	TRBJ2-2	CTSRDPRTRVDGELFF	TGTACCAGCAGAGATCCTAGGACCCGAGTTGATGGGGAGCTGTTTTTT
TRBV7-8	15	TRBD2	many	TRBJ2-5	CASSLERDNRETQYF	TGTGCCAGCAGCTTAGAGCGGGATAACAGGGAGACCCAGTACTTC
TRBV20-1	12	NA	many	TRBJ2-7	CRGQGPRDEQYF	TGCAGGGGGCAGGGCCCCAGGGACGAGCAGTACTTC
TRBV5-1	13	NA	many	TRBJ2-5	CASSLGTVDNQYF	TGCGCCAGCAGCTTGGGGACTGTAGATAACCAGTACTTC
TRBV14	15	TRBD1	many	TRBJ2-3	CASSQTGGPYGTQYF	TGTGCCAGCAGCCAGACAGGGGGCCCTTACGGTACGCAGTATTTT
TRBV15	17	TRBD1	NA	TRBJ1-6	CATSRVGPGQGFSPLHF	TGTGCCACCAGCAGAGTTGGGCCGGGACAGGGGTTTTCACCCCTCCACTTT
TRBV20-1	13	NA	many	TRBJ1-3	CSARVGGGNTIYF	TGCAGTGCCAGAGTAGGGGGAGGAAACACCATATATTTT
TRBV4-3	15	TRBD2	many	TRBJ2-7	CASSQEVAGGSEQYF	TGCGCCAGCAGCCAAGAAGTCGCGGGAGGGTCCGAGCAGTACTTC
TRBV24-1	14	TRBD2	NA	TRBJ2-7	CATSGTSGRDEQYF	TGTGCCACCAGTGGGACTAGCGGGAGGGACGAGCAGTACTTC
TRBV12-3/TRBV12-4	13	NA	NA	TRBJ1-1	CASCSQQFTEAFF	TGTGCCAGCTGTAGCCAGCAGTTCACTGAAGCTTTCTTT
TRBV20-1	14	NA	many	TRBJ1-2	CSAPTQGRAYGYTF	TGCAGTGCTCCCACCCAGGGCAGGGCCTATGGCTACACCTTC
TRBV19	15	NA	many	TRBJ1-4	CASSIAEGRDEKLFF	TGTGCCAGTAGTATCGCAGAGGGGAGGGATGAAAAACTGTTTTTT
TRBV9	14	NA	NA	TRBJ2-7	CASSVDPGEGEQYF	TGTGCCAGCAGCGTAGACCCGGGGGAAGGCGAGCAGTACTTC
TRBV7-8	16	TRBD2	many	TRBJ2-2	CASSFVSGSPPGELFF	TGTGCCAGCAGCTTCGTTAGCGGGAGTCCTCCCGGGGAGCTGTTTTTT
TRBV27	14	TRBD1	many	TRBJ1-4	CASSLQGIGEKLFF	TGTGCCAGCAGCCTACAGGGGATCGGGGAAAAACTGTTTTTT
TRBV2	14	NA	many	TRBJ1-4	CASSDPGVIEKLFF	TGTGCCAGCAGTGATCCAGGGGTGATTGAAAAACTGTTTTTT
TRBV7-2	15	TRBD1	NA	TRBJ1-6	CASSPATGGNSPLHF	TGTGCCAGCAGCCCCGCGACAGGGGGGAATTCACCCCTCCACTTT
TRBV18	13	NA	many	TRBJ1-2	CASSPGNSKGYTF	TGTGCCAGCTCACCAGGGAACTCGAAGGGCTACACCTTC
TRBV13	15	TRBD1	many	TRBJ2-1	CASSSVRGLAIEQFF	TGTGCCAGCAGCTCAGTCAGGGGGCTAGCGATTGAGCAGTTCTTC
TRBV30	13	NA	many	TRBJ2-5	CAWSRTPQETQYF	TGTGCCTGGAGTCGGACACCCCAAGAGACCCAGTACTTC
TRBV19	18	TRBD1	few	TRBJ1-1	CAATPGQGRIVANTEAFF	TGTGCCGCAACCCCGGGACAGGGAAGGATTGTTGCGAACACTGAAGCTTTCTTT
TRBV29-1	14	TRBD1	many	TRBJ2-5	CSGTPQTGVETQYF	TGCAGCGGTACCCCCCAGACAGGGGTGGAGACCCAGTACTTC
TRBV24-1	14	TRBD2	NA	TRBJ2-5	CATSVGTSVMTQYF	TGTGCCACCAGCGTCGGGACTAGCGTAATGACCCAGTACTTC